Following are 31 T cell receptor beta chains from one sample sequenced in a study of beta chain features in type 1 diabetes (dated 2018 in TCRdb). General study outcomes and caveats: A moderate but significant shortening of TCRB CDR3 length was observed in type 1 diabetes patients in all four CD4+ subsets.

Library creation used the immunoSEQ multiplex PCR assay. The entire isolated RNA was reverse transcribed using the High Capacity cDNA Reverse Transcription Kit, and thus expressed TCRB transcripts were sequenced. The immuneACCESS repertoire file appears here via TCRdb, limited to in-frame rearrangements. These files lack a portion of the clones; in checked studies, under half of the deficit traces to unresolved V genes, and the cause of the others is not known. This sample holds around 240,000 clones; roughly 17% were observed only once. About 0.085% of the sample belongs to the ten largest clones. Their antigen targets remain unknown. Sequenced: naive CD4+ T cells from blood. This sample's cell subset or site label indicates: true naive CD4+ T cells. The receptors shown here come from a man under 40 with type 1 diabetes.

This clone showed up just a few times. The DNA for the CDR3 is TGCGCCAGCAGCCAAGAAGCAAGTGAAAAACTGTTTTTT. Protein: CASSQEASEKLFF. V gene TRBV4-3 combines with J gene TRBJ1-4; D not resolved. The V end lost 0 bases, the J end lost 7 bases, and 6 bases lay between the germline ends. This CDR3 is 13 amino acids long. Germline V gene sequence: CDR1 LGHNA, CDR2 YSLEER.

This clone has just a few counts. The chain employs TRBV27 and TRBJ2-5, with TRBD1 matching over 7 bases. In germline, CDR1 is MNHEY, CDR2 SMNVEV (reference sequence). V dropped 6 bases and J dropped 1; count of bases not matched to a gene: 8. The CDR3 is made up of 15 amino acids. The CDR3 reads CASRVVDRAQETQYF. The CDR3 bases are TGTGCCAGCAGAGTCGTAGACAGGGCCCAAGAGACCCAGTACTTC.

The rearrangement uses TRBV7-2 and TRBJ2-3; no firm D call. Per the germline V gene, CDR1 is SGHTA and CDR2 is FQGNSA. CDR3 length: 11 residues. The V end lost 5 bases, the J end lost 7 bases, and 7 bases lay between the germline ends. The CDR3 DNA reads TGTGCCAGCAGCCCGCTTTATACGCAGTATTTT. Its translation is CASSPLYTQYF.

This clone was seen only a few times. The rearrangement joins TRBV29-1 to TRBJ2-7; possible D gene TRBD2, 5 bases. The length of the CDR3 is 12 residues. CDR1 is SQVTM, CDR2 ANQGSEA, per germline. V lost 6 bases to trimming and J lost 5 bases, with 14 bases between them. The CDR3 region has the DNA TGCAGCGTGACTGCGGGTGGGGACGAGCAGTACTTC. Translation gives CSVTAGGDEQYF.

This chain joins TRBV7-2 and TRBJ2-7; no clear D. The V end lost 5 bases, the J end lost 4 bases, and 9 bases lay between the germline ends. Per the germline V gene, CDR1 is SGHTA and CDR2 is FQGNSA. There are 12 residues in the CDR3. The CDR3 protein is CASSALLYEQYF. Here the CDR3 DNA reads TGTGCCAGCAGCGCCCTCCTATACGAGCAGTACTTC.

In nucleotides, the CDR3 is TGTGCCAGCAGCTTAAGGAGGGGAAGCACAGATACGCAGTATTTT. It codes for CASSLRRGSTDTQYF. The rearrangement links TRBV5-4 to TRBJ2-3; the D gene is possibly TRBD2 (6 bases). Trimming removed 2 bases from V and 0 bases from J, with 10 bases in between. The CDR3 covers 15 residues. Germline V gene sequence: CDR1 SGHNT, CDR2 YYREEE (reference sequence). Full variable domain (missing parts from reference TRBV5-4 and TRBJ2-3): ETGVTQSPTHLIKTRGQQVTLRCSSQSGHNTVSWYQQALGQGPQFIFQYYREEENGRGNFPPRFSGLQFPNYSSELNVNALELDDSALYLCASSLRRGSTDTQYFGPGTRLTVL.

This clone was detected only a few times. This sequence joins TRBV30 and TRBJ2-5; 7 positions match TRBD1. This CDR3 is 12 amino acids long. Trimming took 3 bases from V and 6 from J; bases not matched to a gene: 4. Germline-derived CDR1 and CDR2 are GTSNPN and SVGIG (reference sequence). The DNA for the CDR3 is TGTGCCTGGAGAAAAGGGGGCCAGACCCAGTACTTC. It is translated as CAWRKGGQTQYF.

This clone turned up a few times. The chain carries TRBV4-1 and TRBJ1-5; TRBD1 agrees at 9 bases. CDR1 MGHRA and CDR2 YSYEKL come from the germline V gene. This CDR3 spans 15 amino acids. The ends lost 7 bases at V and 6 bases at J; junction bases unmatched: 10. The CDR3 is CASTPRVQGAQPQHF. CDR3 DNA sequence: TGCGCCAGCACCCCTCGGGTACAGGGGGCTCAGCCCCAGCATTTT.

V usage is TRBV5-1 and J usage is TRBJ2-5, with 9 bases matching TRBD2. CDR3 length equals 15 residues. The germline V gene encodes CDR1 SGHRS and CDR2 YFSETQ. J gave up 3 bases and V 0 bases, and 3 bases lay outside the gene matches. DNA for the CDR3: TGCGCCAGCAGCTTGGATGGCGGGAGGGAAGAGACCCAGTACTTC. Residues: CASSLDGGREETQYF.

J is TRBJ2-5 and V is TRBV5-1; TRBD2 aligns across 10 bases. J lost 5 bases, V lost 4 bases, and 11 bases had no gene match. The CDR3 contains 16 residues. The V gene's germline CDR1 is SGHRS and CDR2 YFSETQ. CDR3 residues: CASSPRTSGSWETQYF. CDR3 in DNA: TGCGCCAGCAGCCCCCGGACTAGCGGAAGTTGGGAGACCCAGTACTTC.

This clone has a handful of counts. V gene TRBV5-1 combines with J gene TRBJ2-1, with TRBD2 identical over 7 bases. CDR1 SGHRS and CDR2 YFSETQ come from the germline V gene. Trimming took 0 bases from V and 0 from J; bases not matched to a gene: 6. CDR3 length: 17 residues. The CDR3 region is CASSLVSGGSSYNEQFF. The CDR3 nucleotides are TGCGCCAGCAGCTTGGTTTCCGGCGGGAGCTCCTACAATGAGCAGTTCTTC.

This clone appeared a few times. The chain combines TRBV28 with TRBJ1-4; weak D call: TRBD1 (6 bases). The CDR3 totals 13 residues. Trimming took off 6 bases at V and 8 bases at J, with 13 bases between the two ends. The V gene's germline CDR1 is MDHEN and CDR2 SYDVKM. This CDR3 reads CASRYRVLEKLFF. CDR3 bases: TGTGCCAGCAGGTACAGGGTGTTGGAAAAACTGTTTTTT.

CDR3 sequence: CAIREEGRGYTF. DNA for the CDR3: TGTGCCATCAGGGAAGAGGGAAGGGGCTACACCTTC. The chain recombines TRBV10-3 with TRBJ1-2; D unclear. The length of the CDR3 is 12 residues. CDR1 and CDR2 (germline): ENHRY, SYGVKD. V dropped 6 bases and J dropped 8 bases, with 13 bases sitting between them.

The chain couples TRBV29-1 to TRBJ2-1; D is possibly TRBD2 (6 bases). Germline V lookup: CDR1 SQVTM, CDR2 ANQGSEA. This CDR3 contains 13 residues. The CDR3 DNA reads as TGCAGTGTAGCGGAAAAGAGGTACAATGAGCAGTTCTTC. Translating it yields CSVAEKRYNEQFF.

This sequence joins TRBV29-1 and TRBJ1-4; 7 bases are a match to TRBD1. CDR1 is SQVTM and CDR2 is ANQGSEA in the germline V gene. This CDR3 has 14 amino acids. V shed 7 bases, J shed 1 base, and the junction held 6 bases outside the gene matches. In DNA, the CDR3 is TGCAGCGCAACTCGACAGGGAACTAATGAAAAACTGTTTTTT. It is translated as CSATRQGTNEKLFF.

This rearrangement joins TRBV30 to TRBJ2-2; no clear D gene. The V gene's germline CDR1 is GTSNPN and CDR2 SVGIG (reference sequence). The ends were cut back, 4 bases at V and 7 bases at J, with 10 bases in the middle. CDR3 size: 12 residues. The CDR3 nucleotides are TGTGCCTGGAATCTAGGTTTCGGGGAGCTGTTTTTT. Translated, it gives CAWNLGFGELFF. Full variable domain (outside the CDR3, taken from reference TRBV30 and TRBJ2-2): SQTIHQWPATLVQPVGSPLSLECTVEGTSNPNLYWYRQAAGRGLQLLFYSVGIGQISSEVPQNLSASRPQDRQFILSSKKLLLSDSGFYLCAWNLGFGELFFGEGSRLTVL.

The genes are TRBV29-1 and TRBJ2-2; 9 bases align to TRBD1. V lost 3 bases, J lost 6 bases, and 5 bases stayed unmatched. CDR1 SQVTM and CDR2 ANQGSEA come from the germline V gene. The CDR3 loop spans 14 amino acids. The CDR3 bases are TGCAGCGTTGAGAGACAGGGGGACGCCGGGGAGCTGTTTTTT. Protein sequence: CSVERQGDAGELFF.

This clone was recorded a few times. This chain connects TRBV7-9 to TRBJ2-3; D is undetermined. V dropped 2 bases and J dropped 1 base, with 10 bases sitting between them. Germline V gives CDR1 SEHNR, CDR2 FQNEAQ (reference sequence). The CDR3 spans 15 residues. The CDR3 reads CASSLIAFGTDTQYF. CDR3 in DNA: TGTGCCAGCAGCTTAATTGCGTTCGGCACAGATACGCAGTATTTT.

V usage is TRBV28 and J usage is TRBJ2-5; a possible D gene is TRBD2 (6 bases). V was shortened by 6 bases and J by 7 bases, with 15 bases between the two germline ends. CDR1 MDHEN and CDR2 SYDVKM come from the germline V gene. CDR3 length: 13 residues. CDR3: CASSPSSRGTQYF. CDR3 nucleotides: TGTGCCAGCAGCCCGTCGTCGCGGGGGACCCAGTACTTC.

The chain combines TRBV7-2 with TRBJ2-1; tentatively, D is TRBD1 (5 bases). Germline V gives CDR1 SGHTA, CDR2 FQGNSA. This CDR3 spans 14 amino acids. V shed 5 bases and J shed 8 bases, with 16 bases lying between them. The CDR3 DNA reads TGTGCCAGCAGCCCTTCTACTTGGGGCGATGAGCAGTTCTTC. It encodes CASSPSTWGDEQFF.

CDR3 amino acids: CSAQWETQYF. The CDR3 DNA sequence: TGCAGTGCCCAATGGGAGACCCAGTACTTC. The chain employs TRBV20-1 and TRBJ2-5; D call uncertain. V gave up 6 bases and J gave up 5 bases, with 7 bases separating them. This CDR3 is 10 amino acids long. Per the germline V gene, CDR1 is DFQATT and CDR2 is SNEGSKA (reference sequence).

This clone was observed a few times. This chain connects TRBV29-1 to TRBJ2-3; 7 bases fit TRBD1. Germline V gene sequence: CDR1 SQVTM, CDR2 ANQGSEA. This CDR3 region has 15 residues. Trimming cost V 4 bases and J 4 bases; bases outside gene matches: 11. CDR3 amino acids: CSVGPQGSRSDTQYF. As DNA, the CDR3 is TGCAGCGTTGGGCCACAGGGGTCTAGGTCAGATACGCAGTATTTT.

This chain joins TRBV5-1 and TRBJ2-1; TRBD1 agrees at 8 bases. The V gene's germline CDR1 is SGHRS and CDR2 YFSETQ. The J segment lost 4 bases and the V segment lost 4 bases, leaving 10 bases of the junction unmatched. This CDR3 has 16 residues. CDR3 coding DNA: TGCGCCAGCAGCCAAGGACAGGGTATCCCTTACAATGAGCAGTTCTTC. Amino acid sequence: CASSQGQGIPYNEQFF.

This clone was picked up a small number of times. The V and J genes are TRBV7-2 and TRBJ2-1; 7 nucleotides match TRBD2. CDR1 is SGHTA, CDR2 FQGNSA, per germline. The ends lost 1 base at V and 8 bases at J; junction bases unmatched: 5. The length of the CDR3 is 14 residues. In DNA, the CDR3 is TGTGCCAGCAGCTTAGGCGGGAGAGGAGATGAGCAGTTCTTC. Translated, it gives CASSLGGRGDEQFF.

The chain carries TRBV13 and TRBJ2-7; D is possibly TRBD1 (6 bases). Trimming shortened V by 5 bases and J by 7 bases, and 15 bases separated the two germline ends. The CDR3 totals 13 residues. Germline values: CDR1 PRHDT, CDR2 FYEKMQ (reference sequence). The CDR3 sequence: CASSPQRGGEQYF. The CDR3 DNA reads as TGTGCCAGCAGCCCACAAAGAGGGGGAGAGCAGTACTTC. Together with reference TRBV13 and TRBJ2-7, the CDR3 gives the full variable domain: AAGVIQSPRHLIKEKRETATLKCYPIPRHDTVYWYQQGPGQDPQFLISFYEKMQSDKGSIPDRFSAQQFSDYHSELNMSSLELGDSALYFCASSPQRGGEQYFGPGTRLTVT.

This clone was observed a few times. The chain links TRBV30 to TRBJ2-3; 8 bases agree with TRBD1. Germline trimming cut 8 bases from V and 0 bases from J; bases unmatched to any gene: 4. This CDR3 is built from 13 residues. The germline V gene encodes CDR1 GTSNPN and CDR2 SVGIG (reference sequence). The CDR3, as DNA: TGTGCCACCCGACAGGGGAGCACAGATACGCAGTATTTT. This encodes CATRQGSTDTQYF.

This clone was counted only a few times. The chain uses TRBV5-1 and TRBJ2-3; D is possibly TRBD1 or TRBD2 (6 bases each). The CDR3 is 14 amino acids. Trimming cost V 3 bases and J 5 bases, with 13 bases left between them. The germline V gene encodes CDR1 SGHRS and CDR2 YFSETQ. DNA for the CDR3: TGCGCCAGCAGCTCGGAGGGGGACCGAGATACGCAGTATTTT. It yields the protein CASSSEGDRDTQYF.

This clone was counted a few times. This chain links TRBV29-1 with TRBJ1-1, with 7 bases matching TRBD1. V trimming: 4 bases; J trimming: 3 bases; junction bases outside the gene matches: 8. The CDR3 is made up of 14 amino acids. In germline, CDR1 is SQVTM, CDR2 ANQGSEA. In nucleotides, the CDR3 is TGCAGCGTTGCCCCGGGGACAGTATACACTGAAGCTTTCTTT. Its protein is CSVAPGTVYTEAFF.

The rearrangement uses TRBV7-2 and TRBJ2-2; possible D gene TRBD1, 6 bases. V was cut by 5 bases and J by 5 bases, with 15 bases left in between. Germline CDR1 and CDR2: SGHTA and FQGNSA. The CDR3 runs to 15 residues. The CDR3 DNA follows: TGTGCCAGCAGCGAGACCAGGGGTGCTACCGGGGAGCTGTTTTTT. Translated, it gives CASSETRGATGELFF. The full variable domain, rest sourced from reference TRBV7-2 and TRBJ2-2, is GAGVSQSPSNKVTEKGKDVELRCDPISGHTALYWYRQSLGQGLEFLIYFQGNSAPDKSGLPSDRFSAERTGGSVSTLTIQRTQQEDSAVYLCASSETRGATGELFFGEGSRLTVL.

This clone was seen only a few times. The chain uses TRBV29-1 and TRBJ2-2; D may be TRBD1 (5 bases). V lost 5 bases to trimming and J lost 0 bases, with 13 bases between them. The CDR3 has 15 residues. CDR1 is SQVTM and CDR2 is ANQGSEA in the germline V gene. DNA of the CDR3: TGCAGCGTTTTGAACAGGATGACGAACACCGGGGAGCTGTTTTTT. Protein product: CSVLNRMTNTGELFF.

The chain links TRBV7-3 to TRBJ2-3, with TRBD2 identical over 10 bases. Germline values: CDR1 SGHTA, CDR2 FQGTGA. V gave up 6 bases and J gave up 3 bases; unmatched junction bases: 9. The CDR3 is 16 residues long. The CDR3 region is CASRFLAGEDTDTQYF. The CDR3 DNA reads as TGTGCCAGCAGGTTTCTAGCGGGAGAGGATACAGATACGCAGTATTTT.